These T cell receptor beta chains were read from a single sample in a study of cytomegalovirus exposure and HLA in healthy donors. Method: immunoSEQ multiplex PCR; TCRdb's copy keeps in-frame clones and lacks some. The top ten clones hold almost 3% of a sample with around 130,000 clones, roughly 84% of them seen once. What was sequenced was PBMCs. Every receptor here comes from a woman aged 18-29 years in good health and CMV-seropositive. Each CDR3 is given with its conserved first and last residue. D genes are given only for firm matches. Clone sizes are given selectively: once, few, many, or a class where the clone is expanded.

clone_size	j_call	d_call	v_call	cdr3_aa	cdr3_nt
once	TRBJ2-7	-	TRBV5-1	CASSQDRGNDEQYF	TGCGCCAGCAGCCAGGACCGGGGTAACGACGAGCAGTACTTC
-	TRBJ2-7	-	TRBV10-2	CASSELESARGEQYF	TGCGCCAGCAGTGAGCTCGAGAGCGCCCGGGGAGAGCAGTACTTC
-	TRBJ1-6	TRBD1	TRBV30	CAWNQPIARDRGGSSYNSPLHF	TGTGCCTGGAACCAACCCATCGCAAGGGACAGGGGAGGAAGCTCCTATAATTCACCCCTCCACTTT
-	TRBJ2-2	-	TRBV2	CASSDTGELFF	TGTGCCAGCAGCGACACCGGGGAGCTGTTTTTT
-	TRBJ2-1	TRBD2	TRBV5-1	CASSLSSGGYYNEQFF	TGCGCCAGCAGCTTGTCAAGCGGGGGCTATTACAATGAGCAGTTCTTC
-	TRBJ2-3	-	TRBV6-4	CASSGPGDTQYF	TGTGCCAGTTCCGGACCGGGGGATACGCAGTATTTT
-	TRBJ1-1	-	TRBV5-1	CASSSPGGYTEAFF	TGCGCCAGCAGCTCCCCTGGGGGGTACACTGAAGCTTTCTTT
-	TRBJ1-4	-	TRBV7-9	CSSSLKGGEKLFF	TGTTCCAGCAGCCTAAAGGGAGGTGAAAAACTGTTTTTT
once	TRBJ2-7	TRBD2	TRBV19	CASSLIAGGSYEQYF	TGTGCCAGTAGTCTCATAGCGGGGGGGTCCTACGAGCAGTACTTC
-	TRBJ2-7	-	TRBV14	CASSQPGGSYEQYF	TGTGCCAGCAGCCAACCCGGGGGATCCTACGAGCAGTACTTC
once	TRBJ2-2	TRBD1	TRBV11-2	CASSSVRWDRTTGELFF	TGTGCCAGCAGCTCAGTTAGGTGGGACAGGACCACCGGGGAGCTGTTTTTT
few	TRBJ1-2	-	TRBV15	CATSRDPGDGYTF	TGTGCCACCAGCAGAGACCCGGGAGATGGCTACACCTTC
few	TRBJ2-2	-	TRBV6-5	CAGGQLGGELFF	TGTGCCGGCGGACAGTTAGGTGGGGAGCTGTTTTTT
-	TRBJ1-1	TRBD1	TRBV19	CASSLRTGNTEAFF	TGTGCCAGTAGTCTCCGGACAGGAAACACTGAAGCTTTCTTT
-	TRBJ2-7	-	TRBV18	CASSHKRAPGEQYF	TGTGCCAGCTCTCACAAGCGGGCCCCCGGCGAGCAGTACTTC
-	TRBJ1-2	TRBD1	TRBV11-2	CASSSPRTGESGYTF	TGTGCCAGCAGCTCCCCAAGGACAGGGGAAAGTGGCTACACCTTC
-	TRBJ2-3	TRBD2	TRBV7-3	CASATSGGTTDTQYF	TGTGCCAGCGCTACTAGCGGGGGGACCACAGATACGCAGTATTTT
-	TRBJ1-1	TRBD1	TRBV6-6	CASSYSRQTGITEAFF	TGTGCCAGCAGTTACTCGCGGCAGACAGGGATCACTGAAGCTTTCTTT
once	TRBJ2-7	-	TRBV11-2	CASSPGRGQYYEQYF	TGTGCCAGCAGCCCAGGGCGGGGGCAGTACTACGAGCAGTACTTC
-	TRBJ1-6	-	TRBV5-1	CATSSQGNSPLHF	TGCGCCACTTCCAGCCAGGGGAATTCACCCCTCCACTTT
-	TRBJ1-2	TRBD1	TRBV7-9	CSSSSSRGHYGYTF	TGTTCCAGCAGCTCAAGCAGGGGGCACTATGGCTACACCTTC
-	TRBJ2-1	-	TRBV6-5	CASSPRGWDEQFF	TGTGCCAGCAGTCCTCGAGGATGGGATGAGCAGTTCTTC
-	TRBJ2-2	-	TRBV6-4	CASSESSEGNTGELFF	TGTGCCAGCAGTGAATCTAGCGAGGGGAACACCGGGGAGCTGTTTTTT
once	TRBJ2-1	TRBD2	TRBV7-3	CASSLSGGGSLHNEQFF	TGTGCCAGCAGCTTATCCGGCGGGGGGTCCTTACACAATGAGCAGTTCTTC
-	TRBJ2-7	-	TRBV18	CASSPPSMYEQYF	TGTGCCAGCTCACCTCCTTCGATGTACGAGCAGTACTTC
-	TRBJ2-3	-	TRBV11-3	CASSLTASTDTQYF	TGTGCCAGCAGCTTGACAGCCAGCACAGATACGCAGTATTTT
-	TRBJ1-4	-	TRBV5-1	CASSFGGANEKLFF	TGCGCCAGCAGCTTCGGGGGGGCTAATGAAAAACTGTTTTTT
-	TRBJ2-3	TRBD1	TRBV7-3	CASSLGGTGGIDTQYF	TGTGCCAGCAGCTTAGGGGGGACAGGGGGCATAGATACGCAGTATTTT
-	TRBJ1-2	-	TRBV7-9	CASSKNDWIYGYTF	TGTGCCAGCAGCAAAAATGACTGGATCTATGGCTACACCTTC
-	TRBJ2-1	TRBD2	TRBV7-9	CSSSPRGGRRYNEQFF	TGTTCCAGCAGCCCTCGGGGGGGCCGTCGGTACAATGAGCAGTTCTTC
-	TRBJ2-5	TRBD1	TRBV10-3	CAMGDRGGEETQYF	TGTGCCATGGGGGACAGGGGAGGGGAAGAGACCCAGTACTTC
-	TRBJ2-5	TRBD1	TRBV9	CASSAGQGLQETQYF	TGTGCCAGCAGCGCAGGACAGGGTCTCCAAGAGACCCAGTACTTC
-	TRBJ2-5	TRBD1	TRBV18	CASSPPGQGVGTQYF	TGTGCCAGCTCACCACCCGGACAGGGGGTCGGGACCCAGTACTTC
-	TRBJ1-1	-	TRBV9	CASEGGGTEAFF	TGTGCCAGCGAGGGGGGGGGTACTGAAGCTTTCTTT
few	TRBJ1-1	-	TRBV19	CASSVGTLNTEAFF	TGTGCCAGTAGTGTCGGGACACTCAACACTGAAGCTTTCTTT
-	TRBJ2-7	TRBD1	TRBV5-5	CASSFWTGGNEQYF	TGTGCCAGCAGCTTTTGGACAGGGGGCAACGAGCAGTACTTC
-	TRBJ1-4	-	TRBV11-2	CASSSGEREKLFF	TGTGCCAGCAGCTCAGGCGAACGAGAAAAACTGTTTTTT
-	TRBJ2-1	-	TRBV7-9	CASSLLGRSEQFF	TGTGCCAGCAGCTTGTTGGGGCGGAGTGAGCAGTTCTTC
-	TRBJ2-5	TRBD2	TRBV7-8	CASSLATSGGIHQETQYF	TGTGCCAGCAGCTTAGCGACTAGCGGGGGGATCCACCAAGAGACCCAGTACTTC
few	TRBJ1-2	TRBD1	TRBV7-9	CASSPPGDRGPGYTF	TGTGCCAGCAGCCCCCCCGGGGACAGGGGGCCTGGCTACACCTTC
-	TRBJ2-3	TRBD2	TRBV9	CASSALPGLAGADTQYF	TGTGCCAGCAGCGCCCTCCCGGGACTAGCGGGCGCAGATACGCAGTATTTT
-	TRBJ1-1	-	TRBV7-8	CASSLVFRQGTNTEAFF	TGTGCCAGCAGCTTAGTCTTTAGGCAGGGGACGAACACTGAAGCTTTCTTT
-	TRBJ2-5	-	TRBV7-2	CASSLGSGQETQYF	TGTGCCAGCAGCTTAGGTAGCGGCCAAGAGACCCAGTACTTC
-	TRBJ1-1	TRBD1	TRBV4-2	CASSQDRDRNTEAFF	TGTGCCAGCAGCCAAGATCGGGACAGGAACACTGAAGCTTTCTTT
few	TRBJ2-5	-	TRBV5-4	CASSSDPGETQYF	TGTGCCAGCAGCAGTGATCCGGGAGAGACCCAGTACTTC
-	TRBJ1-1	-	TRBV6-6	CASKRFGGYTEAFF	TGTGCCAGCAAAAGGTTCGGGGGTTACACTGAAGCTTTCTTT
-	TRBJ2-3	-	TRBV4-2	CASSQGLDASTDTQYF	TGTGCCAGCAGCCAAGGACTAGACGCTAGCACGGATACGCAGTATTTT
-	TRBJ1-6	-	TRBV5-1	CASSLEGGENSPLHF	TGCGCCAGCAGCTTGGAAGGGGGAGAGAATTCACCCCTCCACTTT
-	TRBJ2-7	TRBD2	TRBV7-9	CASSVGEGYEQYF	TGTGCCAGCAGCGTTGGGGAGGGCTACGAGCAGTACTTC
-	TRBJ1-4	TRBD1	TRBV2	CASSEDRVWEEKLFF	TGTGCCAGCAGCGAGGACAGGGTTTGGGAGGAAAAACTGTTTTTT
-	TRBJ2-1	TRBD2	TRBV7-3	CASSPTLAGGYNEQFF	TGTGCCAGCAGCCCAACCTTAGCGGGGGGGTACAATGAGCAGTTCTTC
-	TRBJ2-7	TRBD2	TRBV10-2	CASSVGVGGGDEQYF	TGCGCCAGCAGTGTCGGGGTGGGCGGGGGGGACGAGCAGTACTTC
-	TRBJ2-7	TRBD1	TRBV5-1	CASSLKQGNEQYF	TGCGCCAGCAGCTTGAAACAGGGGAACGAGCAGTACTTC
-	TRBJ2-5	TRBD2	TRBV25-1	CASSGGPGTSSETQYF	TGTGCCAGCAGTGGGGGACCCGGGACTAGTAGTGAGACCCAGTACTTC